The 24 T cell receptor beta chains in this list originate from one sample, sequenced in a study of CD8 T cells in Susac syndrome (dated by TCRdb to the late 2010s). Libraries came from the immunoSEQ multiplex PCR assay. RNA was extracted with the RNeasy kit and roughly 0.45 to 1 ug was reverse transcribed using random hexamers. TCRdb trimmed public reads at Q25 via fastp, called clones via MiXCR and kept in-frame beta chains. Rows with one shared CDR3 protein collapse into an entry with the most common genes and DNA. Counted in this sample were about 76,000 distinct CDR3 sequences; more than 85% of them appeared once. Approximately 0.46% of the sample goes to the ten largest clones. Sequenced: CD8+ T cells from PBMCs. Source of these receptors: a human donor with multiple sclerosis.

The chain employs TRBV4-1 and TRBJ2-3, with a tentative D call TRBD2 (5 bases). The CDR3 covers 15 residues. Per the germline V gene, CDR1 is MGHRA and CDR2 is YSYEKL. V lost 4 bases, J lost 5 bases, and 16 bases lay in between. CDR3 sequence (DNA): TGCGCCAGCAGCCCCCTCGGGGAGACCATAGATACGCAGTATTTT. Translating it yields CASSPLGETIDTQYF.

The V call is TRBV5-1, the J call TRBJ2-1; 12 bases line up with TRBD1. Unmatched junction bases numbered 11, after V lost 10 bases and J lost 0 bases. CDR3 size: 17 residues. Germline V gene lookup returns CDR1 SGHRS and CDR2 YFSETQ. CDR3: CASGGQGALSSYNEQFF. CDR3 bases: TGCGCCTCGGGGGGACAGGGGGCCTTAAGCTCCTACAATGAGCAGTTCTTC.

V and J are TRBV28 and TRBJ2-7; the D gene is possibly TRBD2 (5 bases). Trimming took 5 bases from V and 3 from J, leaving 17 bases between them. Germline values: CDR1 MDHEN, CDR2 SYDVKM. This CDR3 region has 15 residues. The DNA of the CDR3 is TGTGCCAGCAGTCCTCTAGCCCTCTTAGGCTACGAGCAGTACTTC. Amino acid sequence: CASSPLALLGYEQYF.

The genes are TRBV13 and TRBJ1-2; unclear D gene. The germline V gene encodes CDR1 PRHDT and CDR2 FYEKMQ (reference sequence). The CDR3 is made up of 14 amino acids. The ends were cut back, 6 bases at V and 1 base at J, with 12 bases in the middle. The chain's CDR3 is CASRRNSVNYGYTF. Here the CDR3 DNA reads TGTGCCAGCAGACGTAACAGTGTTAACTATGGCTACACCTTC.

The chain carries TRBV4-1 and TRBJ2-1, with TRBD1 matching over 7 bases. The V segment lost 3 bases and the J segment 2 bases; nucleotides outside the gene matches: 13. The CDR3 has 18 residues. Germline values: CDR1 MGHRA, CDR2 YSYEKL. The CDR3 is CASSHPEGGEATYNEQFF. As DNA, the CDR3 is TGCGCCAGCAGCCACCCAGAAGGGGGCGAGGCTACCTACAATGAGCAGTTCTTC.

CDR3 residues: CASSQCRVGGQPQHF. CDR3 sequence (DNA): TGCGCCAGCAGTCAATGTAGGGTAGGGGGTCAGCCCCAGCATTTT. The rearrangement uses TRBV23-1 and TRBJ1-5, with TRBD1 as a possible D gene (6 bases). TRBV23-1 counts as an open reading frame of uncertain function. The CDR3 contains 15 residues. V dropped 1 base and J dropped 6 bases, with 13 bases sitting between them.

This chain links TRBV4-1 with TRBJ1-2, with 7 positions matching TRBD1. The CDR3 totals 16 residues. The V and J ends lost 2 bases and 1 base, in that order; junction bases with no gene match: 7. Germline CDR1 and CDR2: MGHRA and YSYEKL. The CDR3 region has the DNA TGCGCCAGCAGCCAACTGACGGGACAGATTAACTATGGCTACACCTTC. Translating it yields CASSQLTGQINYGYTF.

The chain uses TRBV27 and TRBJ2-7; D not certain. The V end was cut by 3 bases, the J end by 1 base, with 10 bases between. CDR1 MNHEY and CDR2 SMNVEV come from the germline V gene (reference sequence). The CDR3 runs 14 residues. CDR3 sequence reads: CASSFQDGSYEQYF. The CDR3 DNA reads as TGTGCCAGCAGTTTTCAGGACGGGTCCTACGAGCAGTACTTC.

The CDR3 is CAWSYRVQLFF. In DNA form, the CDR3 reads TGTGCCTGGAGTTACAGGGTGCAGCTGTTTTTT. The chain uses TRBV30 and TRBJ2-2; the D gene is possibly TRBD1 (6 bases). The CDR3 runs to 11 residues. V lost 2 bases and J lost 12, with 10 bases in between. Germline loops: CDR1 GTSNPN, CDR2 SVGIG (reference sequence).

J is TRBJ2-2 and V is TRBV24-1, with D perhaps being TRBD1 or TRBD2 (5 bases each). The CDR3 runs 13 residues. Trimming stripped 5 bases from V and 8 bases from J, with 11 bases between. In germline, CDR1 is KGHDR, CDR2 SFDVKD. The CDR3 region is CATSGGVRGELFF. The DNA for the CDR3 is TGTGCCACCAGTGGAGGGGTGAGAGGGGAGCTGTTTTTT.

The chain is built from TRBV7-9 and TRBJ1-1; D remains unclear. CDR1 is SEHNR and CDR2 is FQNEAQ in the germline V gene (reference sequence). Deletions cut 5 bases from V and 2 bases from J, with 9 bases between. The CDR3 is 13 residues long. CDR3 DNA sequence: TGTGCCAGCAGCCATGACGTTAACACTGAAGCTTTCTTT. This encodes CASSHDVNTEAFF.

This clonotype was detected only once. This chain uses TRBV10-3 with TRBJ2-4; 8 bases line up with TRBD2. CDR1 ENHRY and CDR2 SYGVKD come from the germline V gene. V was pared by 2 bases and J by 5 bases, with 5 bases of the junction left unmatched. The CDR3 consists of 15 residues. CDR3 protein: CAISEPTSGENIQYF. The CDR3 DNA is TGTGCCATCAGTGAGCCTACTAGCGGTGAAAACATTCAGTACTTC.

This clonotype was seen a handful of times. The chain links TRBV28 to TRBJ2-5; D remains ambiguous. Per germline, CDR1 MDHEN and CDR2 SYDVKM. Trimming pared 6 bases from V and 5 bases from J, leaving 7 bases between. The CDR3 totals 11 residues. The CDR3 nucleotides read TGTGCCAGCAGCTCCCGGGAGACCCAGTACTTC. It specifies CASSSRETQYF.

The chain carries TRBV6-1 and TRBJ1-1, with D uncertain. CDR1 is MNHNS, CDR2 SASEGT, per germline. This CDR3 has 12 amino acids. Trimming shortened V by 5 bases and J by 10 bases, and 14 bases separated the two germline ends. The CDR3 loop reads CASSSLTPGAFF. The DNA of the CDR3 is TGTGCCAGCAGTTCCCTGACCCCTGGAGCTTTCTTT.

The rearrangement links TRBV27 to TRBJ1-4; 9 nucleotides line up with TRBD1. Germline trimming cut 8 bases from V and 3 bases from J; bases unmatched to any gene: 7. CDR1 is MNHEY and CDR2 is SMNVEV in the germline V gene (reference sequence). The length of the CDR3 is 15 residues. CDR3 sequence (DNA): TGTGCCAGCCGGGACAGGGTCGGTTCTAATGAAAAACTGTTTTTT. It encodes CASRDRVGSNEKLFF.

The V gene is TRBV12-3 or TRBV12-4, the J gene TRBJ2-2, with D possibly matching TRBD2 (5 bases). Between the trimmed V and J ends, which lost 0 bases and 4 bases, there was a span of 18 bases. The CDR3 extends over 18 amino acids. The CDR3 nucleotides are TGTGCCAGCAGTTTAGCGCGCCCTAGCCCCGGCGGCACCGGGGAGCTGTTTTTT. Its protein product is CASSLARPSPGGTGELFF.

The chain is built from TRBV2 and TRBJ1-1; D unclear. Between the trimmed V and J ends, which lost 6 bases and 2 bases, there was a span of 10 bases. The CDR3 is made up of 13 amino acids. The germline CDR1 and CDR2 sequences are SNHLY and FYNNEI. CDR3 protein: CASRASVNTEAFF. The CDR3 DNA reads as TGTGCCAGCAGGGCTTCAGTCAACACTGAAGCTTTCTTT.

V is TRBV11-2 and J is TRBJ2-2; D is ambiguous. Trimming removed 1 base at V and 0 bases at J, with 9 bases between. The germline gives CDR1 SGHAT, CDR2 FQNNGV. This CDR3 comprises 16 residues. The CDR3 sequence: CASSLAPRSNTGELFF. CDR3 in DNA: TGTGCCAGCAGCTTAGCTCCTCGATCGAACACCGGGGAGCTGTTTTTT.

The CDR3 protein is CASSWDSTVSTDTQYF. CDR3 DNA: TGTGCCAGCAGTTGGGACTCCACCGTCAGCACAGATACGCAGTATTTT. The chain is built from TRBV6-2 or TRBV6-3 and TRBJ2-3, with D possibly TRBD2 on 6 matching bases. CDR1 and CDR2 (germline): MNHEY, SVGEGT. Trimming took 4 bases from V and 0 from J, leaving 14 bases between them. This CDR3 spans 16 amino acids.

The chain employs TRBV2 and TRBJ2-7; tentative D call: TRBD1 (5 bases). Germline V CDR1 and CDR2: SNHLY, FYNNEI. The germline V and J ends were trimmed by 8 bases and 0 bases, with 14 bases remaining between them. CDR3 length: 14 residues. CDR3 nucleotide sequence: TGTGCCAGCGAGAGAGTAGGGGCCTCCTACGAGCAGTACTTC. Translating gives CASERVGASYEQYF. The variable domain in full, with the rest retrieved from reference TRBV2 and TRBJ2-7, is EPEVTQTPSHQVTQMGQEVILRCVPISNHLYFYWYRQILGQKVEFLVSFYNNEISEKSEIFDDQFSVERPDGSNFTLKIRSTKLEDSAMYFCASERVGASYEQYFGPGTRLTVT.

J is TRBJ2-5 and V is TRBV6-7, with D possibly TRBD1 on 6 matching bases. TRBV6-7 is marked as an open reading frame, function uncertain. The CDR3 spans 12 residues. Trimming left V 0 bases short and J 8 bases short, with 7 bases between. The CDR3 region is CASSYSGHTQYF. The CDR3 nucleotides are TGTGCCAGCAGTTACTCGGGACATACCCAGTACTTC.

This clonotype was recorded once. The V call is TRBV27, the J call TRBJ1-4; 11 positions match TRBD1. The CDR3 runs to 13 residues. V shed 6 bases and J 7 bases; nucleotides not matched to a gene: 1. Germline V gene data show CDR1 as MNHEY and CDR2 as SMNVEV (reference sequence). The CDR3 DNA sequence: TGTGCCAGCAGCGGGACAGGGGGTGAAAAACTGTTTTTT. This gives the protein CASSGTGGEKLFF.

The gene calls are TRBV5-1 and TRBJ2-5, with D perhaps TRBD1 (6 bases). Germline-derived CDR1 and CDR2 are SGHRS and YFSETQ. V shed 3 bases and J shed 0 bases, with 12 bases lying between them. There are 15 residues in the CDR3. CDR3 bases: TGCGCCAGCAGCTGGACAGCCCTATACCAAGAGACCCAGTACTTC. Protein sequence: CASSWTALYQETQYF. Based on the CDR3 plus reference TRBV5-1 and TRBJ2-5, the full variable domain is KAGVTQTPRYLIKTRGQQVTLSCSPISGHRSVSWYQQTPGQGLQFLFEYFSETQRNKGNFPGRFSGRQFSNSRSEMNVSTLELGDSALYLCASSWTALYQETQYFGPGTRLLVL.

The chain has TRBV13 and TRBJ1-4; 9 bases fit TRBD1. The CDR3 spans 13 residues. Looked up from germline, CDR1 is PRHDT and CDR2 is FYEKMQ (reference sequence). Trimming cost V 5 bases and J 6 bases; bases outside gene matches: 1. The CDR3 loop reads CASSDRGDEKLFF. As DNA, the CDR3 is TGTGCCAGCAGCGACAGGGGGGATGAAAAACTGTTTTTT.